This T cell receptor beta chain was sequenced for a study of blood T cell repertoires in COVID-19. Study details: The samples span acute and convalescent COVID-19 from the United States, Italy and Spain. Sources were T cells, B-cell-depleted T cells, or PBMCs; the material itself was cDNA or gDNA.

This CDR3 has 14 amino acids. Trimming left V 6 bases short and J 3 bases short, with 15 bases between. Germline V gives CDR1 SGHDN, CDR2 FVKESK. Authors' data handling: Cell counts per sample came from amplifying reference gene primers. Generated by immunoSEQ multiplex PCR, the TCRdb table keeps only in-frame clones and is missing some. The V and J calls and the clone size are those of that table, but D and trimming were determined from the DNA. The sample carries about 98,000 clones, around 86% recorded once. The sample was peripheral blood. This clonotype was obtained from a man in his forties or fifties with acute or convalescent COVID-19. V usage is TRBV14 and J usage is TRBJ2-7, with a possible D match to TRBD1 (6 bases). The CDR3 spells CASSRGGRNYEQYF. CDR3 bases: TGTGCCAGCAGTCGAGGGGGACGGAACTACGAGCAGTACTTC. Supplemented by reference TRBV14 and TRBJ2-7, the full variable domain reads EAGVTQFPSHSVIEKGQTVTLRCDPISGHDNLYWYRRVMGKEIKFLLHFVKESKQDESGMPNNRFLAERTGGTYSTLKVQPAELEDSGVYFCASSRGGRNYEQYFGPGTRLTVT.